These 10 T cell receptor beta chains share one sample of origin, sequenced in a study of cytomegalovirus exposure and HLA in healthy donors. PCR employed 60 Vbeta and 13 Jbeta primers. The protocol was immunoSEQ multiplex PCR, while the TCRdb copy is restricted to in-frame clones and leaves out a portion. The sample contains some 150,000 clones, 55% to 80% of which appear only once. Sequencing was carried out using PBMCs. Source of these receptors: a human donor in good health.

The V gene is TRBV19, the J gene TRBJ2-1, with 8 positions matching TRBD1. The V segment lost 5 bases and the J segment 0 bases; nucleotides outside the gene matches: 9. The CDR3 has 17 amino acids. Per the germline V gene, CDR1 is LNHDA and CDR2 is SQIVND (reference sequence). The CDR3 region has the DNA TGTGCCAGTAGTTCCCTGACAGGGGATGTCTCCTACAATGAGCAGTTCTTC. Translation gives CASSSLTGDVSYNEQFF.

The rearrangement joins TRBV29-1 to TRBJ1-4; no definite D call. CDR3 length equals 11 residues. Between the trimmed V and J ends, which lost 7 bases and 2 bases, there was a span of 5 bases. The germline CDR1 and CDR2 sequences are SQVTM and ANQGSEA. This CDR3 is CSARTNEKLFF. The CDR3 bases are TGCAGCGCCAGGACTAATGAAAAACTGTTTTTT. Drawing the rest from reference TRBV29-1 and TRBJ1-4, the complete variable domain is SAVISQKPSRDICQRGTSLTIQCQVDSQVTMMFWYRQQPGQSLTLIATANQGSEATYESGFVIDKFPISRPNLTFSTLTVSNMSPEDSSIYLCSARTNEKLFFGSGTQLSVL.

CDR3 nucleotides: TGCGCCAGCAGCCGGATGGGGGCCGACTCCTACAATGAGCAGTTCTTC. Translation: CASSRMGADSYNEQFF. The chain has TRBV4-1 and TRBJ2-1; weak D call: TRBD1 (6 bases). Deletions cut 4 bases from V and 0 bases from J, with 13 bases between. CDR1 and CDR2 from the germline V gene are MGHRA and YSYEKL. The CDR3 runs to 16 residues.

The rearrangement uses TRBV11-2 and TRBJ2-7; tentative D call: TRBD1 (6 bases). This CDR3 is 16 amino acids long. CDR1 is SGHAT, CDR2 FQNNGV, per germline. Trimming shortened V by 1 base and J by 0 bases, and 13 bases separated the two germline ends. This chain's CDR3 is CASSLGVGQPSYEQYF. The CDR3 coding sequence is TGTGCCAGCAGCTTAGGGGTGGGACAACCCTCCTACGAGCAGTACTTC.

The chain joins TRBV5-4 to TRBJ1-6, with D unresolved. The germline CDR1 and CDR2 sequences are SGHNT and YYREEE (reference sequence). This CDR3 has 12 residues. Trimming shortened V by 2 bases and J by 10 bases, and 7 bases separated the two germline ends. The DNA for the CDR3 is TGTGCCAGCAGCTTTGGCGGATCACCCCTCCACTTT. Translating gives CASSFGGSPLHF. Full variable domain (outside the CDR3, taken from reference TRBV5-4 and TRBJ1-6): ETGVTQSPTHLIKTRGQQVTLRCSSQSGHNTVSWYQQALGQGPQFIFQYYREEENGRGNFPPRFSGLQFPNYSSELNVNALELDDSALYLCASSFGGSPLHFGNGTRLTVT.

The chain uses TRBV15 and TRBJ2-1, with 10 bases aligning to TRBD2. Looked up from germline, CDR1 is LNHNV and CDR2 is YYDKDF (reference sequence). The CDR3 contains 14 residues. The V and J ends lost 6 bases and 9 bases, in that order; junction bases with no gene match: 8. CDR3 bases: TGTGCCACCAGTGAGCGGGGGGGCCAGTGTGAGCAGTTCTTC. Translation gives CATSERGGQCEQFF.

The rearrangement uses TRBV19 and TRBJ1-1; D unresolved. In germline, CDR1 is LNHDA, CDR2 SQIVND (reference sequence). Trimming took 1 base from V and 3 from J, leaving 9 bases between them. The CDR3 covers 14 residues. CDR3 sequence reads: CASSIGRGYTEAFF. The CDR3 DNA follows: TGTGCCAGTAGTATAGGACGGGGATACACTGAAGCTTTCTTT.

V gene TRBV6-6 combines with J gene TRBJ2-3, with 9 bases that match TRBD1. The CDR3 is 14 amino acids. The V and J ends lost 6 bases and 1 base, in that order; junction bases with no gene match: 2. The germline CDR1 and CDR2 sequences are MNHNY and SVGAGI (reference sequence). The CDR3 sequence is CASRRQGGTDTQYF. Here the CDR3 DNA reads TGTGCCAGCAGAAGACAGGGGGGCACAGATACGCAGTATTTT.

The chain carries TRBV9 and TRBJ2-3, with D uncertain. The CDR3 covers 16 residues. Germline V gene data show CDR1 as SGDLS and CDR2 as YYNGEE. The V gene lost 0 bases and the J gene lost 0 bases, with 11 bases spanning the gap. CDR3 in DNA: TGTGCCAGCAGCGTAGAGAGCGTCACAAGCACAGATACGCAGTATTTT. As protein: CASSVESVTSTDTQYF.

The J gene is TRBJ2-5, the V gene TRBV5-8, with D possibly TRBD1 on 6 matching bases. CDR1 SGHTS and CDR2 YDEGEE come from the germline V gene. V lost 4 bases to trimming and J lost 1 base, with 11 bases between them. This CDR3 is built from 14 residues. CDR3 sequence: CASSRGHPQETQYF. The DNA of the CDR3 is TGTGCCAGCAGCCGGGGACATCCCCAAGAGACCCAGTACTTC.